Listed below are T cell receptor beta chains from one sample, sequenced in a study of T cell responses to AZD1222 COVID-19 vaccine. Clones were read by immunoSEQ multiplex PCR, and TCRdb kept only the in-frame ones, dropping some. The data hold some 120,000 clones, with roughly nine tenths observed a single time. Sequencing used peripheral blood, obtained on day 0 of AZD1222 vaccination. Receptors were obtained from an adult in good health. Both conserved end residues are part of each CDR3. Fields, in order: V gene, J gene, clone size, D gene, CDR3 protein, CDR3 DNA. A D gene is named only where the DNA matches it firmly. The size of a clone is reported for some rows only, either as once, few or many, or as a class for expanded clones.

TRBV27	TRBJ1-6	NA	NA	CASSLPGMGSPLHF	TGTGCCAGCAGTTTACCGGGGATGGGTTCACCCCTCCACTTT
TRBV4-1	TRBJ2-5	NA	TRBD2	CASSLGLAEETQYF	TGCGCCAGCAGCCTTGGACTAGCTGAAGAGACCCAGTACTTC
TRBV6-2/TRBV6-3	TRBJ1-3	NA	NA	CASSRRGSGNTIYF	TGTGCCAGCAGCCGACGGGGCTCTGGAAACACCATATATTTT
TRBV19	TRBJ1-5	NA	NA	CASSLRDKLDHQPQHF	TGTGCCAGTAGTCTCCGGGACAAGCTCGACCATCAGCCCCAGCATTTT
TRBV2	TRBJ1-5	NA	NA	CASSEEGLFQHF	TGTGCCAGCAGTGAAGAGGGGCTCTTCCAGCATTTT
TRBV7-2	TRBJ1-1	NA	TRBD1	CASSLAIVDRGLRTEAFF	TGTGCCAGCAGCTTAGCGATTGTGGACAGGGGGCTTCGGACTGAAGCTTTCTTT
TRBV12-3/TRBV12-4	TRBJ1-5	NA	NA	CASSVGGDQPQHF	TGTGCCAGCAGTGTGGGGGGGGATCAGCCCCAGCATTTT
TRBV7-8	TRBJ2-1	NA	TRBD2	CASSSLGLAQNNEQFF	TGTGCCAGCAGCTCCCTAGGACTAGCACAGAACAATGAGCAGTTCTTC
TRBV5-4	TRBJ1-4	once	NA	CASRIQGPNEKLFF	TGTGCCAGCAGGATCCAGGGCCCTAATGAAAAACTGTTTTTT
TRBV18	TRBJ2-7	NA	TRBD2	CASSPLAGGSYEQYF	TGTGCCAGCTCTCCACTAGCGGGAGGGTCCTACGAGCAGTACTTC
TRBV6-5	TRBJ2-3	NA	NA	CASTRDPYTDTQYF	TGTGCCAGCACCCGGGATCCCTACACAGATACGCAGTATTTT
TRBV3-1/TRBV3-2	TRBJ2-5	NA	TRBD2	CASSQGAGGPGETQYF	TGTGCCAGCAGCCAAGGAGCGGGAGGGCCGGGGGAGACCCAGTACTTC
TRBV6-2/TRBV6-3	TRBJ1-1	NA	NA	CASSYSDLYAQRMNTEAFF	TGTGCCAGCAGTTACTCCGACTTATACGCGCAGAGGATGAACACTGAAGCTTTCTTT
TRBV5-6	TRBJ2-3	NA	NA	CASSQLSHVEKYTSDTQYF	TGTGCCAGCAGCCAACTATCACATGTAGAGAAATACACCTCAGATACGCAGTATTTT
TRBV15	TRBJ2-3	once	NA	CATSRDAGTGTQYF	TGTGCCACCAGCAGAGATGCAGGGACCGGTACGCAGTATTTT
TRBV18	TRBJ2-7	few	TRBD2	CASSLSGGRNYEQYF	TGTGCCAGCTCACTGTCTGGCGGGAGGAATTACGAGCAGTACTTC
TRBV30	TRBJ1-6	NA	NA	CAWSRRDRSHNSPLHF	TGTGCCTGGAGTCGAAGGGATCGATCCCATAATTCACCCCTCCACTTT
TRBV10-3	TRBJ2-5	NA	NA	CAISDPGLRETQYF	TGTGCCATCAGTGACCCGGGACTGCGAGAGACCCAGTACTTC
TRBV29-1	TRBJ1-2	NA	NA	CSVEGVGDYGYTF	TGCAGCGTTGAGGGTGTGGGTGACTATGGCTACACCTTC
TRBV2	TRBJ1-4	NA	NA	CASSEAGEKLFF	TGTGCCAGCAGTGAAGCAGGGGAAAAACTGTTTTTT
TRBV19	TRBJ1-5	NA	NA	CASSIVGGRGNQPQHF	TGTGCCAGTAGTATAGTAGGAGGGCGAGGCAATCAGCCCCAGCATTTT
TRBV27	TRBJ1-2	once	NA	CASSSPTQGSYGYTF	TGTGCCAGCAGTTCTCCGACACAGGGAAGCTATGGCTACACCTTC
TRBV7-3	TRBJ2-1	NA	NA	CASSSRLTSYNEQFF	TGTGCCAGCAGCTCGCGCTTAACCTCCTACAATGAGCAGTTCTTC
TRBV6-2/TRBV6-3	TRBJ1-2	NA	NA	CASSLDGTYYGYTF	TGTGCCAGCAGTCTAGATGGGACCTACTATGGCTACACCTTC
TRBV6-4	TRBJ2-7	NA	TRBD2	CASMGGRAFGEQYF	TGTGCCAGCATGGGCGGGAGGGCCTTCGGCGAGCAGTACTTC
TRBV19	TRBJ2-5	once	TRBD2	CASSIFRPGRVGAGAPGETQYF	TGTGCCAGTAGTATTTTCCGTCCCGGTAGGGTAGGAGCGGGAGCTCCTGGGGAGACCCAGTACTTC
TRBV30	TRBJ2-6	NA	NA	CAWSAPGRTTFSGANVLTF	TGTGCCTGGAGTGCCCCGGGACGGACGACTTTCTCTGGGGCCAACGTCCTGACTTTC
TRBV19	TRBJ2-7	NA	NA	CASSIAARDEQYF	TGTGCCAGTAGTATAGCCGCCCGAGACGAGCAGTACTTC
TRBV5-8	TRBJ1-1	NA	NA	CASSLEGTQNTEAFF	TGTGCCAGCAGCTTGGAGGGGACACAGAACACTGAAGCTTTCTTT
TRBV30	TRBJ1-3	NA	NA	CAWSAGGFSGNTIYF	TGTGCCTGGAGTGCGGGGGGATTCTCTGGAAACACCATATATTTT
TRBV6-5	TRBJ1-5	NA	NA	CASSLQMSNQPQHF	TGTGCCAGCAGTCTACAGATGAGCAATCAGCCCCAGCATTTT
TRBV3-1/TRBV3-2	TRBJ2-2	NA	NA	CASAKNTGELFF	TGTGCCAGCGCCAAGAACACCGGGGAGCTGTTTTTT
TRBV6-5	TRBJ2-7	NA	TRBD1	CASSYSGTGGYEQYF	TGTGCCAGCAGTTACTCGGGGACAGGGGGCTACGAGCAGTACTTC
TRBV18	TRBJ1-4	NA	NA	CASSPPSNEKLFF	TGTGCCAGCTCACCGCCCAGTAATGAAAAACTGTTTTTT
TRBV6-1	TRBJ1-1	few	TRBD1	CASSDRGREAFF	TGTGCCAGCAGTGACAGGGGGCGTGAAGCTTTCTTT
TRBV6-1	TRBJ1-2	NA	NA	CASSERRGRESYGYTF	TGTGCCAGCAGTGAAAGGCGGGGCAGGGAATCCTATGGCTACACCTTC
TRBV5-5	TRBJ2-1	NA	TRBD2	CASSSTSGSSYNEQFF	TGTGCCAGCAGCTCTACTAGCGGGAGCTCCTACAATGAGCAGTTCTTC
TRBV5-4	TRBJ2-6	NA	TRBD1	CASSLVPTGGPLGANVLTF	TGTGCCAGCAGCTTGGTTCCGACAGGGGGTCCCTTGGGGGCCAACGTCCTGACTTTC
TRBV5-1	TRBJ2-7	NA	NA	CASSPQDGYEQYF	TGCGCCAGCAGCCCCCAGGACGGTTACGAGCAGTACTTC
TRBV7-2	TRBJ2-5	NA	TRBD2	CASSLGTLAGSRETQYF	TGTGCCAGCAGCTTAGGGACACTAGCGGGGTCACGGGAGACCCAGTACTTC
TRBV11-1	TRBJ2-7	NA	TRBD2	CASSFRSGDWNEQYF	TGTGCCAGCAGCTTCCGGAGCGGGGACTGGAACGAGCAGTACTTC
TRBV5-1	TRBJ2-1	NA	TRBD1	CASSLSPTGDEQFF	TGCGCCAGCAGCTTGTCTCCGACAGGGGATGAGCAGTTCTTC
TRBV18	TRBJ1-5	NA	NA	CASSPPTRELSNQPQHF	TGTGCCAGCTCACCACCAACTAGAGAGTTGAGCAATCAGCCCCAGCATTTT
TRBV19	TRBJ1-6	once	TRBD1	CASSSGGRSPLHF	TGTGCCAGTAGTTCAGGGGGACGTTCACCCCTCCACTTT
TRBV27	TRBJ2-7	NA	NA	CASSFSSTAYEQYF	TGTGCCAGCAGTTTTTCTAGTACCGCGTACGAGCAGTACTTC
TRBV9	TRBJ1-2	NA	NA	CASSASRGYSNYGYTF	TGTGCCAGCAGCGCAAGCCGAGGGTATTCTAACTATGGCTACACCTTC
TRBV2	TRBJ2-2	NA	NA	CASSETESGELFF	TGTGCCAGCAGTGAAACGGAAAGCGGGGAGCTGTTTTTT
TRBV3-1/TRBV3-2	TRBJ2-3	NA	TRBD2	CASRQRWLAGEDTQYF	TGTGCCAGCAGACAGAGGTGGCTAGCGGGAGAGGATACGCAGTATTTT
TRBV9	TRBJ2-7	NA	NA	CASSPTSDTDYEQYF	TGTGCCAGCAGCCCTACCTCCGACACCGACTACGAGCAGTACTTC
TRBV7-2	TRBJ2-1	NA	TRBD2	CASSPAGGHWGMQFF	TGTGCCAGCAGCCCGGCGGGGGGTCACTGGGGTATGCAGTTCTTC
TRBV19	TRBJ1-2	NA	NA	CASSIGQYYGYTF	TGTGCCAGTAGTATAGGACAGTACTATGGCTACACCTTC
TRBV5-8	TRBJ1-5	NA	NA	CASSWDSNQPQHF	TGTGCCAGCAGCTGGGACAGCAATCAGCCCCAGCATTTT